The entry that follows covers one TCR beta chain sequence. Its antigen is not yet known. Nothing much larger sits one base from this clone, and base qualities are not available. This record comes from a study of T cell responses to AZD1222 COVID-19 vaccine (dated by TCRdb to the early 2020s). For the wider study: Because spike-specific TCR depth and breadth did not differ between the two schedules, AZD1222 recipients who got a second dose at roughly 4 weeks were pooled with those who got a second dose at roughly 12 weeks. A total of about 230 trial participants underwent TCR sequencing, of whom 207 received two doses of AZD1222 and some 26 received two doses of the MenACWY control vaccine. Enrollment into the trials was organized by age into subgroups of 18-55, 56-69 and 70-plus years, and those subgroups contained approximately 150, 30 and 60 TCR-sequenced participants, respectively. Broader findings and caveats from the paper: Nearly half of unique spike-specific TCRs reportedly recognized epitopes outside regions mutated in the B.1.351 and B.1.1.7 variants. In the small 56-69-year group, the increase in depth fell short of significance, most likely because of low power. After two AZD1222 doses, both the breadth and the depth of spike-specific TCRs were significantly higher than at day 0 and than in MenACWY recipients. CD4 TCRs associated with the vaccine covered the entire spike protein, and the dominant responses were in regions 160-218 and 743-854. Because no day 14 peak-response samples were available, the repertoires could be characterized only after the peak T cell response. Participants were mostly white British, with more females than males. The authors suggested clonal diversity may have been underestimated. Only a handful of AZD1222 recipients were SARS-CoV-2 seropositive at baseline, limiting conclusions about previously exposed vaccinees.

Compared with germline, V lacks 4 bases and J lacks 0 bases; bases without a gene match: 12. From a lookup of the germline V gene, CDR1 and CDR2 are MDHEN and SYDVKM. Taken from cysteine to valine, the CDR3 has 17 residues. CDR3 DNA only is kept here, 51 bases in frame from base 1. The CDR3 regions of human TCRbeta chains were subjected to immunosequencing. The published analysis was carried out like this. TCRs in the repertoires were compared against a reference library of SARS-CoV-2-specific TCRs that had been generated with the MIRA antigen-specificity platform. Breadth was defined as the fraction of unique TCRs that were SARS-CoV-2-associated. Depth was defined as the fraction of total T cells that were SARS-CoV-2-associated. Using the MIRA data, each spike-specific TCR was mapped to the spike region that the TCR reacts to and placed in a CD4 or CD8 class. Log10-transformed breadth and depth values were compared by one-way ANOVA with Sidak's multiple comparisons tests. The immuneACCESS repertoire file appears here via TCRdb, limited to in-frame rearrangements. These files lack a portion of the clones; in checked studies, under half of the deficit traces to unresolved V genes, and the cause of the others is not known. The V and J calls and the clone size are those of that table, but D and trimming were determined from the DNA. In this sample the table shows over 130,000 clones, 94% of which occur a single time. Roughly 1.3% of the sample comes from the top ten.

Sample time point, as interpreted from the label and publication: baseline before first vaccination. Vaccinee samples came from UK trials COV001 and COV002, including a single-blind randomized controlled phase 2/3 trial of AZD1222 (ChAdOx1 nCoV-19) in healthy adults. For TCRbeta chain sequencing, PBMC samples from trial participants were taken at day 0 and at day 28 after the second dose. The rearrangement joined TRBV28 to TRBJ2-7; 7 central nucleotides agree with TRBD1. The specimen comprised peripheral blood, sampled on day 0 of AZD1222 vaccination. This TCR was recovered from an adult in good health. CDR3 reads: CASSSSRGQLLSYEQYV. At the DNA level, the sequence is TGTGCCAGCAGTTCATCCAGGGGACAGCTACTCTCCTACGAGCAGTACGTC.